The following is a T cell receptor beta chain sequence with its context. CDR3 length: 14 residues. The V gene end was trimmed by 0 bases and the J gene end by 8 bases; junction bases not matched to a gene: 6. Germline V gene sequence: CDR1 SGHTA, CDR2 FQGNSA. This table comes from immunoSEQ multiplex PCR, and its TCRdb copy is limited to in-frame clones, with some not included. The sample lists 200,000 to 250,000 clones, just under 85% occurring once. The data were taken from a study of blood T cell repertoires in COVID-19. Study summary: PBMCs, B-cell-depleted T cells, or T cells provided the cDNA or gDNA that made up the material.

The sequence was collected from a woman of 80 years or more with acute or convalescent COVID-19. This chain joins TRBV7-2 and TRBJ1-2; 7 nucleotides agree with TRBD1. The sample was peripheral blood. CDR3 sequence (DNA): TGTGCCAGCAGCTTAGCCGGGACAGCGGTAGGCTACACCTTC. Amino acid sequence: CASSLAGTAVGYTF.